This T cell receptor (beta chain) was captured by sequencing in a study of CD8+ T cells in alopecia areata. Study-level findings and limits: Affected scalp, especially in alopecia totalis/universalis, had a higher clonality than normal scalp did. Between patients, shared TCR sequences were less clear than in mice. This was possibly due in part to HLA diversity in the patient population.

PBMCs were stained for CD3, CD4 and CD8, and CD4+ and CD8+ T cells were sorted. Germline assignment: CDR1 SGHVS and CDR2 FQNEAQ. The CDR3 has 13 amino acids. The V gene lost 8 bases and the J gene lost 6 bases, with 17 bases spanning the gap. A remark on this clone: Its specificity is unknown.

TCR sequencing used cDNA made by reverse transcription of extracted RNA. The repertoire was sequenced with immunoSEQ multiplex PCR; TCRdb's copy has only in-frame clones and lacks some. In the table there are about 110,000 clones, roughly 60% of which are singletons. This sequence joins TRBV7-8 and TRBJ2-7, with unresolved D. The clonotype originates from a human donor in good health. Sequences were obtained from CD8+ T cells sorted from blood. The CDR3 DNA reads TGTGCCAGCCTCATGGTTCCCTCGGGCGAGCAGTACTTC. Its translation is CASLMVPSGEQYF.